This TCR beta chain was captured in a study of technical replicates of blood from a few donors. TCRdb's copy holds only in-frame clones and misses some; the assay was immunoSEQ multiplex PCR. The data contain approximately 53,000 clones, about 96% of them singletons. Germline V lookup: CDR1 SEHNR, CDR2 FQNEAQ (reference sequence). V gave up 5 bases and J gave up 0 bases; unmatched junction bases: 9. The CDR3 has 16 residues. This sequence joins TRBV7-9 and TRBJ1-1, with 7 bases lining up with TRBD1. The source of this sequence is a human donor in good health. Sequenced input: T cells isolated from PBMCs. CDR3 loop: CASSHWTGALNTEAFF. The CDR3 coding sequence is TGTGCCAGCAGCCACTGGACAGGAGCCTTGAACACTGAAGCTTTCTTT.